This paragraph reports one T cell receptor (beta chain). With 3 bases clipped from V and 5 bases from J, the junction kept 4 bases outside the gene matches. The CDR3 spans 15 residues. CDR1 and CDR2 from the germline V gene are KGHSH and LQKENI. Data came from immunoSEQ multiplex PCR; TCRdb stores just in-frame clones and leaves some out. The table includes approximately 63,000 clones, almost 95% detected once. The sample comes from a study of T cell changes during pregnancy in multiple sclerosis. This chain uses TRBV18 with TRBJ2-1; TRBD2 agrees at 10 bases. The sample in question was peripheral blood, obtained in the third trimester of pregnancy. The sequence was collected from a female donor in good health, enrolled as a control in a pregnancy study. The CDR3 nucleotides read TGTGCCAGCTCACCCGGGACTAGCGTGAACAATGAGCAGTTCTTC. This translates into CASSPGTSVNNEQFF.